A single sample gave rise to the 30 T cell receptor beta chains below, sequenced in a study of a mutant IDH1 vaccine in newly diagnosed glioma. The method was immunoSEQ multiplex PCR; TCRdb's version includes in-frame clones alone and lacks a portion of them. This table has around 100,000 clones, roughly 87% appearing once. The time point was: baseline, week 1 (first vaccination visit). Sample treatment: pre-vaccination baseline after standard-of-care therapy. This specimen consisted of PBMCs, obtained from a glioma patient treated with radiotherapy, temozolomide or both. The source of these receptors is a man in his forties with glioma. Some clones in this sample may be carry-over from other donors' samples.

This chain connects TRBV5-6 to TRBJ1-5; 9 nucleotides agree with TRBD1. The junction had 8 bases not matched to a gene; V was cut back by 1 base and J by 3 bases. Germline V lookup: CDR1 SGHDT, CDR2 YYEEEE. The CDR3 consists of 17 residues. The CDR3 DNA sequence: TGTGCCAGCAGCTTGAACAGGGGGCGTCTGTACAATCAGCCCCAGCATTTT. Protein sequence: CASSLNRGRLYNQPQHF. Full variable domain (rest looked up from reference TRBV5-6 and TRBJ1-5): DAGVTQSPTHLIKTRGQQVTLRCSPKSGHDTVSWYQQALGQGPQFIFQYYEEEERQRGNFPDRFSGHQFPNYSSELNVNALLLGDSALYLCASSLNRGRLYNQPQHFGDGTRLSIL.

The CDR3 DNA follows: TGTGCTAGTGGTTTTGCGGGACTAGCGATGGTAGCAGATACGCAGTATTTT. It translates to CASGFAGLAMVADTQYF. The V and J genes are TRBV12-5 and TRBJ2-3, with 10 bases lining up with TRBD2. The germline V gene has CDR1 LGHNT and CDR2 FRNRAP. The CDR3 length is 17 residues. Trimming removed 3 bases from V and 4 bases from J; junction bases left unmatched: 10.

At least ten counts were recorded for this clone. The chain carries TRBV6-1 and TRBJ2-7; TRBD2 matches 8 bases. The CDR3 has 15 amino acids. Looked up from germline, CDR1 is MNHNS and CDR2 is SASEGT. With V trimmed by 5 bases and J by 3 bases, 9 bases remained unmatched. CDR3 nucleotides: TGTGCCAGCAGTACTTCACGGAGCGGGGGCTACGAGCAGTACTTC. Translation gives CASSTSRSGGYEQYF.

The chain couples TRBV4-1 to TRBJ2-5, with 14 bases fitting TRBD2. V gave up 2 bases and J gave up 5 bases; unmatched junction bases: 16. Germline V gene lookup returns CDR1 MGHRA and CDR2 YSYEKL. This CDR3 comprises 20 residues. CDR3 sequence reads: CASSQREGLAGARNRETQYF. CDR3 in DNA: TGCGCCAGCAGCCAAAGAGAGGGACTAGCGGGGGCCCGGAATCGGGAGACCCAGTACTTC.

The chain links TRBV5-6 to TRBJ1-1, with D perhaps matching TRBD1 (5 bases). Deletions cut 4 bases from V and 0 bases from J, with 13 bases between. From germline, CDR1 is SGHDT and CDR2 YYEEEE. The CDR3 has 15 amino acids. The CDR3 spells CASSLFQGMNTEAFF. The DNA of the CDR3 is TGTGCCAGCAGCCTCTTCCAGGGAATGAACACTGAAGCTTTCTTT.

The V gene is TRBV4-1, the J gene TRBJ2-7; 7 nucleotides match TRBD2. The CDR3 runs 15 residues. Germline V gene data show CDR1 as MGHRA and CDR2 as YSYEKL. J was trimmed by 2 bases and V by 0 bases; bases with no gene match: 4. This CDR3 is CASSQESSGTYEQYF. DNA of the CDR3: TGCGCCAGCAGCCAAGAATCTAGCGGAACCTACGAGCAGTACTTC.

The chain couples TRBV6-1 to TRBJ2-7, with 9 bases matching TRBD1. This CDR3 region has 14 residues. Trimming removed 6 bases from V and 4 bases from J; junction bases left unmatched: 7. Germline CDR1 reads MNHNS; CDR2 reads SASEGT. The DNA for the CDR3 is TGTGCCAGCAGGGAAACAGGGGGCGGGTACGAGCAGTACTTC. This gives the protein CASRETGGGYEQYF.

The genes are TRBV30 and TRBJ2-2, with a tentative D call TRBD1 (5 bases). Germline-derived CDR1 and CDR2 are GTSNPN and SVGIG (reference sequence). V was shortened by 6 bases and J by 7 bases, with 12 bases between the two germline ends. CDR3 length equals 12 residues. In DNA, the CDR3 is TGTGCCTGTCACGCAGGGTACGGGGAGCTGTTTTTT. Protein product: CACHAGYGELFF.

This clone was recorded only once. The rearrangement joins TRBV7-3 to TRBJ2-7, with 13 bases identical to TRBD2. CDR1 is SGHTA, CDR2 FQGTGA, per germline. V was clipped by 5 bases and J by 5 bases; unmatched bases: 6. This CDR3 is 15 amino acids long. CDR3 in amino acids: CASSPGTSGVHEQYF. The CDR3 DNA follows: TGTGCCAGCAGCCCCGGGACTAGCGGGGTACACGAGCAGTACTTC.

This chain uses TRBV5-1 with TRBJ1-3; tentative D call: TRBD1 (6 bases). Germline CDR1 SGHRS, CDR2 YFSETQ. V was pared by 0 bases and J by 2 bases, with 21 bases between. The CDR3 extends over 19 amino acids. CDR3 region: CASSLGLVQGMLAGNTIYF. The CDR3 DNA sequence: TGCGCCAGCAGCTTGGGTTTGGTGCAGGGGATGTTAGCTGGAAACACCATATATTTT.

The chain recombines TRBV29-1 with TRBJ1-1; a possible D gene is TRBD1 (5 bases). V gave up 4 bases and J gave up 1 base, with 16 bases separating them. This CDR3 is 15 amino acids long. From germline, CDR1 is SQVTM and CDR2 ANQGSEA. CDR3 nucleotides: TGCAGCGTTGGGGGATCCGGGGGAACGAACACTGAAGCTTTCTTT. It yields the protein CSVGGSGGTNTEAFF.

This clone was recorded once. CDR3 protein: CASSPSSGEETQYF. Written as DNA, the CDR3 is TGTGCCAGCAGCCCATCTAGCGGGGAAGAGACCCAGTACTTC. The chain joins TRBV9 to TRBJ2-5; 9 bases line up with TRBD2. This CDR3 has 14 amino acids. The trim removed 4 bases at V and 3 bases at J, leaving 4 bases unmatched. Germline V CDR1 and CDR2: SGDLS, YYNGEE.

The chain is built from TRBV30 and TRBJ2-3, with D tentatively TRBD1 (6 bases). Germline V lookup: CDR1 GTSNPN, CDR2 SVGIG (reference sequence). With 5 bases removed from V and 4 bases from J, the gap between germline ends came to 7 bases. The CDR3 sequence is 11 residues long. CDR3 residues: CAWGGSDTQYF. DNA for the CDR3: TGTGCCTGGGGGGGCTCAGATACGCAGTATTTT.

V is TRBV5-6 and J is TRBJ1-5, with D perhaps matching TRBD1 (5 bases). The CDR3 totals 14 residues. V was clipped by 4 bases and J by 6 bases, with 14 bases between them. In germline, CDR1 is SGHDT, CDR2 YYEEEE. The CDR3 spells CASSLSGSGQPQHF. The CDR3 DNA reads TGTGCCAGCAGCCTGTCAGGGTCGGGTCAGCCCCAGCATTTT.

V usage is TRBV13 and J usage is TRBJ2-7; D is tentatively TRBD1 or TRBD2 (6 bases each). V lost 5 bases and J lost 2, with 19 bases in between. The CDR3 is 16 residues long. The germline gives CDR1 PRHDT, CDR2 FYEKMQ (reference sequence). The CDR3 bases are TGTGCCAGCAGCCCAGACCGGGGGCGCCTTGCCTACGAGCAGTACTTC. Residues: CASSPDRGRLAYEQYF.

The rearrangement links TRBV9 to TRBJ2-2; D may be TRBD1 (6 bases). CDR1 and CDR2 (germline): SGDLS, YYNGEE. CDR3 size: 14 residues. Trimming took 0 bases from V and 5 from J, leaving 8 bases between them. For the CDR3, the DNA is TGTGCCAGCAGCGTAGCAGGGGTTACCGGGGAGCTGTTTTTT. Protein: CASSVAGVTGELFF.

The chain joins TRBV6-1 to TRBJ1-1; D not resolved. The CDR3 runs 12 residues. The germline V and J ends were trimmed by 10 bases and 1 base, with 10 bases remaining between them. The germline V gene encodes CDR1 MNHNS and CDR2 SASEGT. The CDR3 loop is CATPAGNTEAFF. The CDR3 DNA sequence: TGTGCCACCCCCGCGGGGAACACTGAAGCTTTCTTT.

This sequence joins TRBV6-1 and TRBJ1-5; 8 nucleotides agree with TRBD1. Germline V gene data show CDR1 as MNHNS and CDR2 as SASEGT. Trimming took 6 bases from V and 5 from J; bases not matched to a gene: 3. The CDR3 covers 13 residues. The CDR3 sequence: CASRGTGYQPQHF. The CDR3 bases are TGTGCCAGCAGAGGGACAGGTTATCAGCCCCAGCATTTT.

This clone showed up just once. The chain has TRBV10-2 and TRBJ2-5, with 9 bases aligning to TRBD2. This CDR3 region has 14 residues. V shed 6 bases, J shed 9 bases, and the junction held 11 bases outside the gene matches. The germline CDR1 and CDR2 sequences are WSHSY and SAAADI. The CDR3 sequence: CASRASGATGPQYF. CDR3 in DNA: TGCGCCAGCAGAGCTAGCGGGGCGACAGGACCCCAGTACTTC.

This rearrangement joins TRBV7-9 to TRBJ1-6; D not resolved. Germline V gene sequence: CDR1 SEHNR, CDR2 FQNEAQ (reference sequence). The CDR3 sequence is 15 residues long. Trimming stripped 2 bases from V and 2 bases from J, with 7 bases between. The CDR3 sequence is CASSLSQTYNSPLHF. CDR3 DNA sequence: TGTGCCAGCAGCTTATCCCAGACCTATAATTCACCCCTCCACTTT.

This rearrangement joins TRBV4-1 to TRBJ2-5, with D unclear. The V end was cut by 3 bases, the J end by 1 base, with 18 bases between. The CDR3 sequence is 17 residues long. Germline V gives CDR1 MGHRA, CDR2 YSYEKL. The chain's CDR3 is CASSHHTTPSSQETQYF. CDR3 nucleotide sequence: TGCGCCAGCAGCCACCACACAACCCCCTCAAGCCAAGAGACCCAGTACTTC.

This chain uses TRBV18 with TRBJ1-5, with D maybe TRBD1 (5 bases). V lost 3 bases and J lost 6, with 12 bases in between. Germline CDR1 and CDR2: KGHSH and LQKENI. The CDR3 extends over 14 amino acids. CDR3 sequence (DNA): TGTGCCAGCTCACCGGGGGGAGGGTCTCAGCCCCAGCATTTT. Its protein product is CASSPGGGSQPQHF.

The rearrangement joins TRBV29-1 to TRBJ1-2; D gene ambiguous. CDR1 SQVTM and CDR2 ANQGSEA come from the germline V gene. The CDR3 runs to 9 residues. Trimming pared 2 bases from V and 8 bases from J, leaving 3 bases between. CDR3 amino acids: CSVELGYTF. CDR3 sequence (DNA): TGCAGCGTTGAATTAGGCTACACCTTC.

The chain uses TRBV9 and TRBJ2-7; 8 bases line up with TRBD1. Germline CDR1 reads SGDLS; CDR2 reads YYNGEE. Unmatched junction bases numbered 6, after V lost 0 bases and J lost 7 bases. This CDR3 contains 14 residues. CDR3 protein: CASSVGQGRGEQYF. The CDR3 bases are TGTGCCAGCAGCGTAGGACAGGGGCGCGGGGAGCAGTACTTC.

The chain joins TRBV7-9 to TRBJ1-1; no clear D gene. Germline V lookup: CDR1 SEHNR, CDR2 FQNEAQ (reference sequence). Between the trimmed V and J ends, which lost 5 bases and 0 bases, there was a span of 10 bases. The CDR3 runs 14 residues. The CDR3 nucleotides are TGTGCCAGCAGCCCGGGGAGATTGAACACTGAAGCTTTCTTT. The encoded protein is CASSPGRLNTEAFF.

This clone appeared a single time. The CDR3 reads CASREGTGVGYTF. DNA of the CDR3: TGTGCCAGCAGGGAGGGGACAGGGGTAGGCTACACCTTC. The chain joins TRBV6-1 to TRBJ1-2; 10 positions agree with TRBD1. J gave up 8 bases and V 6 bases, and 6 bases lay outside the gene matches. The germline V gene has CDR1 MNHNS and CDR2 SASEGT. The CDR3 has 13 amino acids.

The chain uses TRBV6-1 and TRBJ1-2; D uncertain. The length of the CDR3 is 11 residues. With 6 bases removed from V and 8 bases from J, the gap between germline ends came to 10 bases. Germline assignment: CDR1 MNHNS and CDR2 SASEGT. The CDR3 DNA sequence: TGTGCCAGCAGGGCTCCGGCCGGCTACACCTTC. This gives the protein CASRAPAGYTF.

V gene TRBV9 combines with J gene TRBJ1-2; D possibly corresponds to TRBD1 (5 bases). The V end lost 1 base, the J end lost 3 bases, and 19 bases lay between the germline ends. The germline CDR1 and CDR2 sequences are SGDLS and YYNGEE. The CDR3 is made up of 17 amino acids. The CDR3 region has the DNA TGTGCCAGCAGCGTATCCCTTATCGGGGGAGAGGACTATGGCTACACCTTC. Protein: CASSVSLIGGEDYGYTF.

The chain carries TRBV10-3 and TRBJ1-2; D is uncertain. CDR1 and CDR2 from the germline V gene are ENHRY and SYGVKD. V was cut by 6 bases and J by 6 bases, with 5 bases left in between. The CDR3 sequence is 10 residues long. The CDR3 nucleotides read TGTGCCATCAGGGGAGATGGCTACACCTTC. Translating it yields CAIRGDGYTF.

CDR3 amino acids: CASSLEDRYTDTQYF. In DNA form, the CDR3 reads TGTGCCAGCAGCTTGGAGGACAGATACACAGATACGCAGTATTTT. The V and J genes are TRBV5-4 and TRBJ2-3; D perhaps matches TRBD1 (6 bases). This CDR3 comprises 15 residues. V lost 0 bases to trimming and J lost 2 bases, with 10 bases between them. The germline V gene has CDR1 SGHNT and CDR2 YYREEE (reference sequence).